This TCR beta chain is drawn from a study of T cell responses to AZD1222 COVID-19 vaccine. Overall study findings and caveats: Unmutated variant regions reportedly attract nearly half of all spike-specific TCRs.

Trimming at V came to 5 bases and at J to 7 bases, leaving 8 bases not matched to a gene. CDR3 length: 14 residues. Germline CDR1 reads SGHTA; CDR2 reads FQGTGA. The assay was immunoSEQ multiplex PCR, and TCRdb's table has in-frame clones only and misses some. The sample has 90,000 to 120,000 clones; 89% are singletons. In regard to this clone: Its cognate antigen is unknown.

The J gene is TRBJ1-2, the V gene TRBV7-3; 9 positions agree with TRBD1. The sequencing used peripheral blood, collected on day 0 of AZD1222 vaccination. This receptor was taken from an adult in good health. CDR3 protein: CASSSGTGIGGYTF. In nucleotides, the CDR3 is TGTGCCAGCAGCAGTGGGACAGGGATCGGTGGCTACACCTTC.